These T cell receptor beta chains were read from a single sample in a study of cytomegalovirus exposure and HLA in healthy donors. Sequencing was performed with immunoSEQ multiplex PCR; in TCRdb, only in-frame clones are kept and a portion is missing. The data hold about 240,000 clones, with about 90% observed a single time. The sequencing sample was made of PBMCs. All receptors come from a woman aged 25 to 39 in good health and CMV-seropositive. Each CDR3 is given with its conserved first and last residue. Each record gives: V gene, J gene, clone size, D gene, CDR3 DNA, CDR3 protein. A D gene is named only where the DNA matches it firmly. The size entry is marked missing in some rows and otherwise reads once, few, many or a size class.

V gene: TRBV6-4; J gene: TRBJ2-3; clone size: NA; D gene: TRBD2; CDR3 DNA: TGTGCCAGCAGCGCTCTAGCGGGAGGCGGGCTGTATTTT; CDR3 protein: CASSALAGGGLYF
V gene: TRBV7-8; J gene: TRBJ1-1; clone size: few; D gene: TRBD1; CDR3 DNA: TGTGCCAGCAGCCCAGACAGGGCTTACACTGAAGCTTTCTTT; CDR3 protein: CASSPDRAYTEAFF
V gene: TRBV27; J gene: TRBJ2-7; clone size: NA; D gene: NA; CDR3 DNA: TGTGCCAGCAGTTCGGCAGGGGCCGGCTCCTACGAGCAGTACTTC; CDR3 protein: CASSSAGAGSYEQYF
V gene: TRBV27; J gene: TRBJ1-5; clone size: few; D gene: NA; CDR3 DNA: TGTGCCAGCAGTATAATCAATCAGCCCCAGCATTTT; CDR3 protein: CASSIINQPQHF
V gene: TRBV7-9; J gene: TRBJ2-1; clone size: NA; D gene: TRBD2; CDR3 DNA: TGTGCCAGCAGCTTAGCGGGGAGGGATATTGAGCAGTTCTTC; CDR3 protein: CASSLAGRDIEQFF
V gene: TRBV5-1; J gene: TRBJ2-1; clone size: NA; D gene: TRBD2; CDR3 DNA: TGCGCCAGCAGCTCTGGACTAGCGGGAGGGCGGTTCTCCTACAATGAGCAGTTCTTC; CDR3 protein: CASSSGLAGGRFSYNEQFF
V gene: TRBV27; J gene: TRBJ2-1; clone size: NA; D gene: TRBD2; CDR3 DNA: TGTGCCAGCAACCCGTCGCTAGCGGGATCCTACAATGAGCAGTTCTTC; CDR3 protein: CASNPSLAGSYNEQFF
V gene: TRBV11-3; J gene: TRBJ2-3; clone size: NA; D gene: TRBD2; CDR3 DNA: TGTGCCAGCAGCTCCGGGACTAGTAATACAGATACGCAGTATTTT; CDR3 protein: CASSSGTSNTDTQYF
V gene: TRBV28; J gene: TRBJ2-1; clone size: NA; D gene: TRBD2; CDR3 DNA: TGTGCCAGCAGTTTTGTAGCGGGAGAGGACCCCTACAATGAGCAGTTCTTC; CDR3 protein: CASSFVAGEDPYNEQFF
V gene: TRBV5-1; J gene: TRBJ2-7; clone size: NA; D gene: NA; CDR3 DNA: TGCGCCAGCAGCTTGGCAGGGCAAGCCTCTGACGAGCAGTACTTC; CDR3 protein: CASSLAGQASDEQYF
V gene: TRBV25-1; J gene: TRBJ1-2; clone size: NA; D gene: NA; CDR3 DNA: TGTGCCAGCAGTGAATACGGGGGACGCGGGTATGGCTACACCTTC; CDR3 protein: CASSEYGGRGYGYTF
V gene: TRBV6-5; J gene: TRBJ1-2; clone size: NA; D gene: NA; CDR3 DNA: TGTGCCAGCAGTTACAGGCAGGGCTATGGCTACACCTTC; CDR3 protein: CASSYRQGYGYTF
V gene: TRBV19; J gene: TRBJ2-2; clone size: NA; D gene: NA; CDR3 DNA: TGTGCCAGTAGCGACAGGATGACCGGGGAGCTGTTTTTT; CDR3 protein: CASSDRMTGELFF
V gene: TRBV19; J gene: TRBJ2-5; clone size: NA; D gene: TRBD1; CDR3 DNA: TGTGCCAGTAGTGTGACAGGGAACCAAGAGACCCAGTACTTC; CDR3 protein: CASSVTGNQETQYF
V gene: TRBV5-6; J gene: TRBJ1-2; clone size: NA; D gene: NA; CDR3 DNA: TGTGCCAGCAGCTTGCGAGCGGGCTACACCTTC; CDR3 protein: CASSLRAGYTF
V gene: TRBV27; J gene: TRBJ1-5; clone size: NA; D gene: NA; CDR3 DNA: TGTGCCAGCAGTCCTAAACAGGGTATAAGCAATCAGCCCCAGCATTTT; CDR3 protein: CASSPKQGISNQPQHF
V gene: TRBV5-1; J gene: TRBJ2-7; clone size: NA; D gene: TRBD2; CDR3 DNA: TGCGCCAGCAGCTTGGCCGGGCTAGCGGCGACTTTAGAGGGCGAGCAGTACTTC; CDR3 protein: CASSLAGLAATLEGEQYF
V gene: TRBV7-3; J gene: TRBJ2-1; clone size: few; D gene: NA; CDR3 DNA: TGTGCCAGCAGTCTAGGGGATGAGCAGTTCTTC; CDR3 protein: CASSLGDEQFF
V gene: TRBV19; J gene: TRBJ1-1; clone size: few; D gene: NA; CDR3 DNA: TGTGCCAGTTCCTTAAGCCCGAACACTGAAGCTTTCTTT; CDR3 protein: CASSLSPNTEAFF
V gene: TRBV9; J gene: TRBJ2-3; clone size: NA; D gene: TRBD2; CDR3 DNA: TGTGCCAGCAGCGTGGGACTAGCTTACACAGATACGCAGTATTTT; CDR3 protein: CASSVGLAYTDTQYF
V gene: TRBV5-1; J gene: TRBJ1-2; clone size: NA; D gene: TRBD1; CDR3 DNA: TGCGCCAGCAGCCCCTCAGGGGGCTTGGTGGATGGCTACACCTTC; CDR3 protein: CASSPSGGLVDGYTF
V gene: TRBV9; J gene: TRBJ2-1; clone size: NA; D gene: TRBD2; CDR3 DNA: TGTGCCAGCAGTAATAGCGGGAGCTCCTACAATGAGCAGTTCTTC; CDR3 protein: CASSNSGSSYNEQFF
V gene: TRBV5-1; J gene: TRBJ2-2; clone size: NA; D gene: NA; CDR3 DNA: TGCGCCAGCAGCTTGGACAGTCCGAACACCGGGGAGCTGTTTTTT; CDR3 protein: CASSLDSPNTGELFF
V gene: TRBV2; J gene: TRBJ1-3; clone size: NA; D gene: TRBD1; CDR3 DNA: TGTGCCAGCAGGGGACAGGGTGGGTCTGGAAACACCATATATTTT; CDR3 protein: CASRGQGGSGNTIYF
V gene: TRBV19; J gene: TRBJ2-6; clone size: NA; D gene: NA; CDR3 DNA: TGTGCCAGTAGCCCGGGGAGCCTGATTTCCTCTGGGGCCAACGTCCTGACTTTC; CDR3 protein: CASSPGSLISSGANVLTF
V gene: TRBV30; J gene: TRBJ2-3; clone size: once; D gene: TRBD1; CDR3 DNA: TGTGCCTGGAGTGTACAGGGACAGGGTACAGATACGCAGTATTTT; CDR3 protein: CAWSVQGQGTDTQYF
V gene: TRBV5-6; J gene: TRBJ2-1; clone size: NA; D gene: TRBD1; CDR3 DNA: TGTGCCAGCAGGTTTGGACAGGGGGGCAATGAGCAGTTCTTC; CDR3 protein: CASRFGQGGNEQFF